These 23 T cell receptor beta chains originate from one sample sequenced in a study of human T cells and chemical hapten exposure. This sample's time point: patch test 1, 2 weeks after DPC sensitization. The sample's treatment: therapeutic diphenylcyclopropenone sensitization with weekly scalp DPC. TCRdb itself ran the RACE reads through MiXCR, one entry per CDR3 protein. The sample includes around 340,000 distinct CDR3 sequences, around 7% of them seen just once. The specimen was whole blood, collected in connection with sensitization to the hapten diphenylcyclopropenone (DPC). These receptors were collected from a woman between 18 and 29 years old with alopecia areata. Some clones in this sample may be carry-over from other donors' samples.

The chain combines TRBV7-8 with TRBJ1-6; no firm D call. The V end lost 5 bases, the J end lost 9 bases, and 14 bases lay between the germline ends. Germline CDR1 and CDR2: SGHVS and FQNEAQ. The CDR3 sequence is 14 residues long. CDR3 sequence (DNA): TGTGCCAGCAGCCCCAAAGGGTCTGGTTCACCCCTCCACTTT. It encodes CASSPKGSGSPLHF.

J is TRBJ2-7 and V is TRBV7-2; 14 bases are a match to TRBD2. Germline V CDR1 and CDR2: SGHTA, FQGNSA. The CDR3 loop spans 18 amino acids. With V trimmed by 2 bases and J by 5 bases, 11 bases remained unmatched. CDR3 sequence: CASSLLPGTSGGKNEQYF. CDR3 sequence (DNA): TGTGCCAGCAGCTTATTACCCGGGACTAGCGGGGGTAAAAACGAGCAGTACTTC.

Many counts were recorded for this clonotype. The chain uses TRBV21-1 and TRBJ2-1; the table assigns TRBD1, which was not confirmed against the DNA. TRBV21-1 is given as a pseudogene. The CDR3 consists of 19 residues. In DNA form, the CDR3 reads TGTGCCAGCAGCACGATTAAAGCCGTACCGGGACAGGTGATGAATGAGCAGTTCTTC. Its translation: CASSTIKAVPGQVMNEQFF.

This clonotype appeared a few times. The chain employs TRBV7-9 and TRBJ1-2; D is ambiguous. Germline V gives CDR1 SEHNR, CDR2 FQNEAQ (reference sequence). Trimming left V 5 bases short and J 3 bases short, with 10 bases between. This CDR3 comprises 13 residues. CDR3 amino acids: CASSIQSHYGYTF. CDR3 nucleotides: TGTGCCAGCAGCATACAGAGTCACTATGGCTACACCTTC. The complete variable domain, with remaining parts taken from reference TRBV7-9 and TRBJ1-2, reads DTGVSQNPRHKITKRGQNVTFRCDPISEHNRLYWYRQTLGQGPEFLTYFQNEAQLEKSRLLSDRFSAERPKGSFSTLEIQRTEQGDSAMYLCASSIQSHYGYTFGSGTRLTVV.

The rearrangement links TRBV24-1 to TRBJ2-3, with D perhaps being TRBD1 or TRBD2 (5 bases each). The germline CDR1 and CDR2 sequences are KGHDR and SFDVKD. V was cut by 9 bases and J by 4 bases, with 16 bases left in between. This CDR3 comprises 14 residues. The CDR3 sequence: CATGDLAGSDTQYF. CDR3 in DNA: TGTGCCACCGGGGACCTGGCGGGTTCAGATACGCAGTATTTT.

The rearrangement links TRBV10-3 to TRBJ1-2; D ambiguous. This CDR3 is built from 14 residues. V lost 0 bases to trimming and J lost 7 bases, with 12 bases between them. CDR1 ENHRY and CDR2 SYGVKD come from the germline V gene. The CDR3 sequence is CAISESTGVGGYTF. Here the CDR3 DNA reads TGTGCCATCAGTGAGTCGACCGGGGTCGGTGGCTACACCTTC.

This clonotype was recorded a few times. CDR3 bases: TGTGCCAGCAGTCCACACAGGGAATTCAATCAGCCCCAGCATTTT. Translating gives CASSPHREFNQPQHF. The rearrangement links TRBV12-3 or TRBV12-4 to TRBJ1-5; a weak D match, TRBD1 (6 bases). The ends were cut back, 5 bases at V and 3 bases at J, with 14 bases in the middle. The CDR3 runs 15 residues.

This clonotype was counted many times. This sequence joins TRBV5-1 and TRBJ2-3; 9 bases match TRBD2. The CDR3 consists of 15 residues. V shed 7 bases and J 2 bases; nucleotides not matched to a gene: 8. Germline values: CDR1 SGHRS, CDR2 YFSETQ. DNA of the CDR3: TGCGCCAGCTCTGGAGCGGGGGGTTCCACAGATACGCAGTATTTT. This encodes CASSGAGGSTDTQYF. Variable domain in full (rest from reference TRBV5-1 and TRBJ2-3): KAGVTQTPRYLIKTRGQQVTLSCSPISGHRSVSWYQQTPGQGLQFLFEYFSETQRNKGNFPGRFSGRQFSNSRSEMNVSTLELGDSALYLCASSGAGGSTDTQYFGPGTRLTVL.

This clonotype showed up just a few times. This rearrangement joins TRBV7-2 to TRBJ1-1, with D hard to call. CDR1 SGHTA and CDR2 FQGNSA come from the germline V gene. The CDR3 loop spans 13 amino acids. V was shortened by 1 base and J by 7 bases, with 10 bases between the two germline ends. For the CDR3, the DNA is TGTGCCAGCAGCTTAGGAGGGTTCGGTGAAGCTTTCTTT. It translates to CASSLGGFGEAFF.

The table lists this clonotype with many counts. The V gene is TRBV10-3, the J gene TRBJ2-3, with 7 bases fitting TRBD1. This CDR3 has 15 amino acids. Germline V lookup: CDR1 ENHRY, CDR2 SYGVKD. J was trimmed by 2 bases and V by 5 bases; bases with no gene match: 7. The CDR3 is CAISKDRDITDTQYF. The CDR3 coding sequence is TGTGCCATCAGTAAAGACAGGGATATCACAGATACGCAGTATTTT.

At least ten counts were recorded for this clonotype. V usage is TRBV29-1 and J usage is TRBJ2-5; D may be TRBD1 or TRBD2 (5 bases each). Germline assignment: CDR1 SQVTM and CDR2 ANQGSEA. This CDR3 has 12 residues. The V end lost 5 bases, the J end lost 4 bases, and 11 bases lay between the germline ends. The CDR3: CSVLGDGETQYF. CDR3 nucleotide sequence: TGCAGCGTTTTGGGGGATGGAGAGACCCAGTACTTC.

Many counts were recorded for this clonotype. This chain uses TRBV20-1 with TRBJ2-3; 7 bases map to TRBD1. This CDR3 region has 13 residues. CDR1 is DFQATT, CDR2 SNEGSKA, per germline (reference sequence). The CDR3 DNA follows: TGCAGCCCGGCTAGACAGGGTGCAGATACGCAGTATTTT. Its protein is CSPARQGADTQYF.

This clonotype has at least ten counts. CDR3 DNA: TGCAGCGTTGAAGATTGGGACAGGGGCACCGGGGAGCTGTTTTTT. Translation gives CSVEDWDRGTGELFF. V gene TRBV29-1 combines with J gene TRBJ2-2; 10 bases are a match to TRBD1. Germline CDR1 and CDR2: SQVTM and ANQGSEA. The J segment lost 4 bases and the V segment lost 0 bases, leaving 2 bases of the junction unmatched. There are 15 residues in the CDR3.

This clonotype was detected many times. This chain connects TRBV5-4 to TRBJ2-3; D uncertain. This CDR3 is 15 amino acids long. Deletions cut 0 bases from V and 0 bases from J, with 8 bases between. CDR1 is SGHNT and CDR2 is YYREEE in the germline V gene (reference sequence). The CDR3 nucleotides are TGTGCCAGCAGCTTGGTAAACCCTAGCACAGATACGCAGTATTTT. This gives the protein CASSLVNPSTDTQYF.

There are many counts of this clonotype. This rearrangement joins TRBV7-8 to TRBJ2-4; TRBD2 aligns across 12 bases. CDR1 and CDR2 (germline): SGHVS, FQNEAQ. The V segment lost 1 base and the J segment 5 bases; nucleotides outside the gene matches: 3. There are 16 residues in the CDR3. The CDR3 region is CASSLVTSGGQNIQYF. For the CDR3, the DNA is TGTGCCAGCAGCTTAGTGACTAGCGGGGGCCAAAACATTCAGTACTTC.

This clonotype has just a few counts. The genes are TRBV29-1 and TRBJ1-1, with no clear D. The CDR3 is 14 residues long. The V and J ends lost 0 bases and 0 bases respectively, with 8 bases between them. The germline gives CDR1 SQVTM, CDR2 ANQGSEA. CDR3 protein: CSVEETNMNTEAFF. DNA of the CDR3: TGCAGCGTTGAAGAGACAAACATGAACACTGAAGCTTTCTTT.

This clonotype was counted many times. The chain carries TRBV4-1 and TRBJ1-2; D is unresolved. The CDR3 has 15 residues. CDR1 MGHRA and CDR2 YSYEKL come from the germline V gene. V lost 4 bases to trimming and J lost 4 bases, with 16 bases between them. CDR3 nucleotides: TGCGCCAGCAGCCTCGTCAATCAAAAGGCCTATGGCTACACCTTC. It is translated as CASSLVNQKAYGYTF.

This chain joins TRBV7-2 and TRBJ2-5; D possibly corresponds to TRBD1 (5 bases). Germline V gives CDR1 SGHTA, CDR2 FQGNSA. This CDR3 is 15 amino acids long. V lost 3 bases and J 1 base, leaving 12 bases between the germline ends. CDR3 bases: TGTGCCAGCAGCTTGACAGCGACACTCCAAGAGACCCAGTACTTC. Amino acids: CASSLTATLQETQYF.

This clonotype was found many times. The gene calls are TRBV12-3 or TRBV12-4 and TRBJ2-1; no firm D call. Between the trimmed V and J ends, which lost 5 bases and 5 bases, there was a span of 16 bases. CDR3 size: 15 residues. CDR3 sequence reads: CASSPVTGRDNEQFF. In DNA, the CDR3 is TGTGCCAGCAGTCCCGTTACCGGCCGGGACAATGAGCAGTTCTTC.

The chain has TRBV7-9 and TRBJ1-1; no clear D gene. Per the germline V gene, CDR1 is SEHNR and CDR2 is FQNEAQ (reference sequence). CDR3 length: 15 residues. V was pared by 2 bases and J by 4 bases, with 14 bases between. CDR3 in amino acids: CASSLSGAGVTEAFF. The CDR3 DNA reads TGTGCCAGCAGCTTATCAGGCGCGGGAGTCACTGAAGCTTTCTTT. The variable domain in full, with the rest retrieved from reference TRBV7-9 and TRBJ1-1, is DTGVSQNPRHKITKRGQNVTFRCDPISEHNRLYWYRQTLGQGPEFLTYFQNEAQLEKSRLLSDRFSAERPKGSFSTLEIQRTEQGDSAMYLCASSLSGAGVTEAFFGQGTRLTVV.

This chain connects TRBV2 to TRBJ2-3; D possibly corresponds to TRBD2 (6 bases). Germline V CDR1 and CDR2: SNHLY, FYNNEI. CDR3 length equals 14 residues. V dropped 7 bases and J dropped 1 base, with 12 bases sitting between them. CDR3 loop: CASTLGGGTDTQYF. CDR3 DNA: TGTGCCAGCACCCTCGGGGGAGGCACAGATACGCAGTATTTT.

This CDR3 reads CASTGFGTQYF. The CDR3 DNA sequence: TGTGCCAGCACTGGGTTCGGGACCCAGTACTTC. This chain joins TRBV27 and TRBJ2-5; D is ambiguous. The germline gives CDR1 MNHEY, CDR2 SMNVEV (reference sequence). With 7 bases removed from V and 7 bases from J, the gap between germline ends came to 10 bases. The CDR3 is 11 amino acids.

This clonotype occurred many times. The gene calls are TRBV18 and TRBJ2-7; D ambiguous. Germline V CDR1 and CDR2: KGHSH, LQKENI. This CDR3 has 16 residues. Trimming left V 3 bases short and J 5 bases short, with 20 bases between. The CDR3 coding sequence is TGTGCCAGCTCACCCCGGCCCAGGATAGATTCCCACGAGCAGTACTTC. Translating gives CASSPRPRIDSHEQYF.